The rows below give T cell receptor beta chains drawn from one sample of a study of shared clonotypes between healthy human individuals. This table comes from immunoSEQ multiplex PCR, and its TCRdb copy is limited to in-frame clones, with some not included. The sample holds approximately 2.5 million clones, 80% to 95% seen once. Source material: naive CD4+ T cells from PBMCs. The receptor source for this set is a man in his late teens or twenties in good health. Some clones in this sample may be carry-over from other donors' samples. CDR3s leave out the opening cysteine and the closing phenylalanine or tryptophan.

CDR3 length: 11; J gene: TRBJ2-5; V gene: TRBV19; CDR3 protein: ASSRQLQETQY
CDR3 length: 12; J gene: TRBJ2-4; V gene: TRBV9; CDR3 protein: ASSVTREGSIQY
CDR3 length: 13; J gene: TRBJ2-3; V gene: TRBV5-4; CDR3 protein: ASSSLARDTDTQY
CDR3 length: 12; J gene: TRBJ2-5; V gene: TRBV27; CDR3 protein: ASSYSLNQETQY
CDR3 length: 13; J gene: TRBJ2-6; V gene: TRBV5-1; CDR3 protein: ASAGVASGANVLT
CDR3 length: 13; J gene: TRBJ2-7; V gene: TRBV12-5; CDR3 protein: ASGLDRGRGYEQY
CDR3 length: 13; J gene: TRBJ2-3; V gene: TRBV9; CDR3 protein: ASSVGGQGTDTQY
CDR3 length: 11; J gene: TRBJ2-1; V gene: TRBV9; CDR3 protein: ASSTRTLSEQF
CDR3 length: 11; J gene: TRBJ1-4; V gene: TRBV19; CDR3 protein: ASSISGEEKLF
CDR3 length: 11; J gene: TRBJ2-3; V gene: TRBV28; CDR3 protein: ASSSGKQVTQY
CDR3 length: 15; J gene: TRBJ2-2; V gene: TRBV5-6; CDR3 protein: ASSLDRGQGSTGELF
CDR3 length: 13; J gene: TRBJ2-3; V gene: TRBV6-5; CDR3 protein: ASSRTGAGTDTQY
CDR3 length: 12; J gene: TRBJ2-2; V gene: TRBV28; CDR3 protein: ASSGVGGPGELF
CDR3 length: 13; J gene: TRBJ1-3; V gene: TRBV15; CDR3 protein: ATSRARTGGNTIY
CDR3 length: 13; J gene: TRBJ2-3; V gene: TRBV28; CDR3 protein: ASSLAGQGADTQY
CDR3 length: 12; J gene: TRBJ2-3; V gene: TRBV5-1; CDR3 protein: ASSPFGTGDTQY
CDR3 length: 12; J gene: TRBJ2-5; V gene: TRBV5-1; CDR3 protein: ASSQKQGRETQY
CDR3 length: 11; J gene: TRBJ1-1; V gene: TRBV29-1; CDR3 protein: SVRGAENTEAF
CDR3 length: 15; J gene: TRBJ2-3; V gene: TRBV7-9; CDR3 protein: ASSRAGTSGSTDTQY
CDR3 length: 13; J gene: TRBJ1-3; V gene: TRBV9; CDR3 protein: ASSVDSYTGNTIY
CDR3 length: 16; J gene: TRBJ2-3; V gene: TRBV14; CDR3 protein: ASSQQLAGGGGTDTQY
CDR3 length: 9; J gene: TRBJ2-7; V gene: TRBV29-1; CDR3 protein: SSKVGNEQY
CDR3 length: 15; J gene: TRBJ2-2; V gene: TRBV28; CDR3 protein: ASSSSGGREVTGELF
CDR3 length: 11; J gene: TRBJ2-1; V gene: TRBV2; CDR3 protein: ASQGEGAGEQF
CDR3 length: 15; J gene: TRBJ1-4; V gene: TRBV27; CDR3 protein: ASRPKLIIIPGEKLF
CDR3 length: 13; J gene: TRBJ1-1; V gene: TRBV28; CDR3 protein: ASSLVGGANTEAF
CDR3 length: 13; J gene: TRBJ2-2; V gene: TRBV6-6; CDR3 protein: ASTGTSGNTGELF
CDR3 length: 10; J gene: TRBJ1-1; V gene: TRBV29-1; CDR3 protein: SAASGPGEAF
CDR3 length: 11; J gene: TRBJ1-5; V gene: TRBV18; CDR3 protein: ASSLLEDQPQH
CDR3 length: 10; J gene: TRBJ2-4; V gene: TRBV2; CDR3 protein: ASRAGGLVWY
CDR3 length: 13; J gene: TRBJ2-3; V gene: TRBV5-1; CDR3 protein: ASSSGQTSTDTQY